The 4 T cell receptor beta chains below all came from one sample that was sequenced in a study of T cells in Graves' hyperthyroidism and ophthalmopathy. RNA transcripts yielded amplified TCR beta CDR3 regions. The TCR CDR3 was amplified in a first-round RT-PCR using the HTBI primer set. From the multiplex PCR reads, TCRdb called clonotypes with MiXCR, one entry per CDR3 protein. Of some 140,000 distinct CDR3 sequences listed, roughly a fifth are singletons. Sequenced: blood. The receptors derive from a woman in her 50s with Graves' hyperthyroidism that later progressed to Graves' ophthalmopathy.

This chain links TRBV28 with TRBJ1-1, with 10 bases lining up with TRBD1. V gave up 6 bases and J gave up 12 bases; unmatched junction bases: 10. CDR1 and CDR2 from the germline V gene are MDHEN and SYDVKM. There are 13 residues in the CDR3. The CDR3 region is CASSHLGQGETFF. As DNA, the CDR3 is TGTGCCAGCAGCCACCTCGGACAGGGGGAGACTTTCTTT.

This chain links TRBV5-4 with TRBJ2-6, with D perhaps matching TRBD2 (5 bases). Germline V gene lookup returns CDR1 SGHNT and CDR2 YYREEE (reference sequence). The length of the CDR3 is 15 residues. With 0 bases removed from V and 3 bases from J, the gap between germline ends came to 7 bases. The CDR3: CASSLGGIGANVLTF. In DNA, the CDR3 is TGTGCCAGCAGCTTGGGAGGGATTGGGGCCAACGTCCTGACTTTC.

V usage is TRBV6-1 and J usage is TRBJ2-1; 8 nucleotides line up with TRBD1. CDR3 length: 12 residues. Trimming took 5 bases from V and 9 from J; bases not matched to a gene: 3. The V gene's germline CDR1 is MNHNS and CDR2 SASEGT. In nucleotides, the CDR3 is TGTGCCAGCAGTAACACAGGGGGTGAGCAGTTCTTC. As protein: CASSNTGGEQFF.

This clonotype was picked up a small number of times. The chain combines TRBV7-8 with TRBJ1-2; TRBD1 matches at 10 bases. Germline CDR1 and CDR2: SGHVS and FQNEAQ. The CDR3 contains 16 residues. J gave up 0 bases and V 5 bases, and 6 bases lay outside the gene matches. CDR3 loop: CASSILGQGANYGYTF. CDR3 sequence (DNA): TGTGCCAGCAGCATCCTCGGACAGGGGGCTAACTATGGCTACACCTTC.